The rows below give T cell receptor beta chains drawn from one sample of a study of cytomegalovirus exposure and HLA in healthy donors. This table comes from immunoSEQ multiplex PCR, and its TCRdb copy is limited to in-frame clones, with some not included. Among more than 150,000 clones, roughly 88% were seen once, and the ten largest hold approximately 1.2%. The sequencing sample was made of PBMCs. The receptors come from a girl between 2 and 10 years old in good health and CMV-seropositive. The CDR3 runs from the conserved cysteine through the conserved F or W. A D gene is named only where the DNA matches it firmly. Rows give clone size only sometimes, using once, few, many, or a class for an expanded clone.

J	D	size	V	CDR3	DNA
TRBJ1-1	.	.	TRBV5-1	CASSLGESEAFF	TGCGCCAGCAGCTTGGGGGAGTCTGAAGCTTTCTTT
TRBJ1-1	TRBD1	.	TRBV2	CASSGQGRLTEAFF	TGTGCCAGCAGTGGACAGGGGAGGCTAACTGAAGCTTTCTTT
TRBJ2-3	.	.	TRBV5-1	CASSSPIGGLRTDTQYF	TGCGCCAGCAGCTCACCTATCGGGGGATTGCGCACAGATACGCAGTATTTT
TRBJ1-4	.	.	TRBV19	CASNSGVVEKLFF	TGTGCCAGTAATTCAGGGGTAGTTGAAAAACTGTTTTTT
TRBJ2-6	.	.	TRBV7-8	CASSPRGGSGANVLTF	TGTGCCAGCAGCCCTAGGGGGGGATCAGGGGCCAACGTCCTGACTTTC
TRBJ2-2	TRBD1	few	TRBV29-1	CSVRTGNTGELFF	TGCAGCGTTCGGACAGGGAACACCGGGGAGCTGTTTTTT
TRBJ1-4	TRBD1	few	TRBV10-2	CASSRTGGLDEKLFF	TGCGCCAGCAGTCGAACAGGGGGCCTAGATGAAAAACTGTTTTTT
TRBJ2-1	TRBD2	.	TRBV20-1	CSALGGDEQFF	TGCAGTGCATTGGGGGGGGATGAGCAGTTCTTC
TRBJ2-7	TRBD1	once	TRBV7-6	CASSFRTGGYEQYF	TGTGCCAGCAGCTTTCGGACAGGGGGCTACGAGCAGTACTTC
TRBJ2-3	TRBD2	.	TRBV2	CASRAGRRSTDTQYF	TGTGCCAGCCGAGCGGGAAGAAGAAGCACAGATACGCAGTATTTT
TRBJ2-6	.	.	TRBV5-1	CASSLDTSGANVLTF	TGCGCCAGCAGCTTGGACACCTCTGGGGCCAACGTCCTGACTTTC
TRBJ2-1	TRBD1	.	TRBV6-1	CATEYGQGVNEQFF	TGTGCCACCGAGTACGGACAGGGGGTAAATGAGCAGTTCTTC
TRBJ1-2	.	.	TRBV9	CASSVGTVNYGYTF	TGTGCCAGCAGCGTAGGGACAGTCAACTATGGCTACACCTTC
TRBJ2-5	.	.	TRBV5-1	CASSFPNQGGETQYF	TGCGCCAGCAGCTTCCCCAACCAGGGGGGAGAGACCCAGTACTTC
TRBJ2-2	.	.	TRBV18	CASSPLRNTGELFF	TGTGCCAGCTCACCGCTTAGAAACACCGGGGAGCTGTTTTTT
TRBJ2-1	TRBD2	.	TRBV7-2	CASSLREGDEQFF	TGTGCCAGCAGCTTAAGGGAGGGCGATGAGCAGTTCTTC
TRBJ2-7	TRBD1	.	TRBV25-1	CASSEGGQGHEQYF	TGTGCCAGCAGTGAGGGGGGACAGGGACACGAGCAGTACTTC
TRBJ1-1	TRBD1	once	TRBV19	CASGTGVNTEAFF	TGTGCCAGTGGGACAGGGGTGAACACTGAAGCTTTCTTT
TRBJ1-2	.	.	TRBV30	CAWSEAGDLTLYGYTF	TGTGCCTGGAGTGAGGCAGGGGACCTAACCTTATATGGCTACACCTTC
TRBJ1-3	.	.	TRBV5-1	CASSLSSGASGGNTIYF	TGCGCCAGCAGCTTGAGTTCAGGGGCGTCGGGAGGAAACACCATATATTTT
TRBJ2-3	TRBD1	.	TRBV5-1	CASSRGQGTDTQYF	TGCGCCAGCAGCCGCGGACAGGGGACAGATACGCAGTATTTT
TRBJ2-1	TRBD2	.	TRBV28	CASSSLRLAGAREQFF	TGTGCCAGCAGTTCTCTGAGACTAGCGGGAGCCCGAGAGCAGTTCTTC
TRBJ2-7	.	.	TRBV4-1	CASSQFQGIYEQYF	TGCGCCAGCAGCCAATTCCAGGGGATCTACGAGCAGTACTTC
TRBJ2-2	.	.	TRBV28	CASSPGQNTGELFF	TGTGCCAGCAGTCCGGGACAGAACACCGGGGAGCTGTTTTTT
TRBJ2-1	TRBD2	.	TRBV9	CASSVLSGGANEQFF	TGTGCCAGCAGCGTATTAAGCGGGGGGGCCAATGAGCAGTTCTTC
TRBJ2-2	.	.	TRBV5-1	CASSAGTQTGELFF	TGCGCCAGCAGCGCCGGGACACAAACCGGGGAGCTGTTTTTT
TRBJ2-1	.	.	TRBV7-6	CASSLDYPDEQFF	TGTGCCAGCAGCTTAGACTATCCGGATGAGCAGTTCTTC
TRBJ2-5	TRBD2	.	TRBV14	CASRRSTSGRRETQYF	TGTGCCAGCAGACGCTCTACTAGCGGGAGGCGAGAGACCCAGTACTTC
TRBJ2-2	.	.	TRBV9	CASRARGIRDTGELFF	TGTGCCAGCAGAGCTAGGGGAATAAGGGACACCGGGGAGCTGTTTTTT
TRBJ2-1	TRBD2	.	TRBV11-3	CASSPRGTSGANEQFF	TGTGCCAGCAGCCCCCGGGGGACTAGCGGAGCCAATGAGCAGTTCTTC
TRBJ2-7	.	.	TRBV5-4	CASSLKEGKNEQYF	TGTGCCAGCAGCTTGAAGGAGGGGAAAAACGAGCAGTACTTC
TRBJ2-3	TRBD2	.	TRBV5-8	CASSRGRGRLAGGGDTQYF	TGTGCCAGCAGCCGAGGCAGGGGTCGACTAGCGGGGGGTGGGGATACGCAGTATTTT
TRBJ1-5	TRBD1	.	TRBV28	CASRTDRGSNQPQHF	TGTGCCAGCAGGACTGACAGGGGTAGCAATCAGCCCCAGCATTTT
TRBJ2-3	.	once	TRBV5-5	CASSLRLFGADTQYF	TGTGCCAGCAGCTTGCGTCTCTTCGGGGCAGATACGCAGTATTTT
TRBJ1-5	TRBD1	once	TRBV5-7	CASSLDRDRGGSQPQHF	TGTGCCAGCAGCTTGGACCGGGACAGGGGAGGAAGTCAGCCCCAGCATTTT
TRBJ1-4	.	.	TRBV9	CASSVAGGNEKLFF	TGTGCCAGCAGCGTTGCGGGGGGTAATGAAAAACTGTTTTTT
TRBJ2-3	.	medium-sized	TRBV14	CASSQPGLLGTDTQYF	TGTGCCAGCAGCCAACCGGGGTTACTAGGCACAGATACGCAGTATTTT
TRBJ2-1	TRBD2	.	TRBV27	CASSSLAGQREQFF	TGTGCCAGCAGTTCCCTAGCGGGACAGCGGGAGCAGTTCTTC
TRBJ2-4	.	.	TRBV27	CASTSAREKNIQYF	TGTGCCAGCACCTCGGCGAGGGAGAAAAACATTCAGTACTTC
TRBJ2-3	TRBD1	.	TRBV5-1	CASSLRTGADTQYF	TGCGCCAGCAGCCTACGGACAGGGGCAGATACGCAGTATTTT
TRBJ1-1	TRBD1	.	TRBV15	CATSRDYEGARGTEAFF	TGTGCCACCAGCAGAGATTATGAGGGGGCGAGGGGCACTGAAGCTTTCTTT
TRBJ1-2	.	.	TRBV10-1	CASSEAGMGYGYTF	TGCGCCAGCAGTGAGGCCGGGATGGGTTATGGCTACACCTTC
TRBJ2-1	.	.	TRBV2	CASRTPGTHYRDEQFF	TGTGCCAGCAGGACACCCGGGACTCATTATAGGGATGAGCAGTTCTTC
TRBJ1-1	TRBD1	.	TRBV27	CASSRQGIMNTEAFF	TGTGCCAGCAGTCGACAGGGGATAATGAACACTGAAGCTTTCTTT
TRBJ2-5	TRBD1	.	TRBV5-4	CASSRGQGEETQYF	TGTGCCAGCAGCCGGGGACAGGGGGAAGAGACCCAGTACTTC
TRBJ2-2	.	.	TRBV7-3	CASSPSRTGELFF	TGTGCCAGCAGCCCCTCCCGGACCGGGGAGCTGTTTTTT
TRBJ1-5	.	.	TRBV4-1	CASSSSPRGGTSGQPQHF	TGCGCCAGCAGCTCCTCCCCGCGGGGGGGTACTAGTGGTCAGCCCCAGCATTTT
TRBJ2-3	TRBD2	.	TRBV2	CASSIQAGGSPDTQYF	TGTGCCAGCAGTATTCAAGCGGGGGGAAGTCCAGATACGCAGTATTTT